This T cell receptor beta chain emerged from a study of cytomegalovirus exposure and HLA in healthy donors. As for the study in general: A later analysis reported the 120 validation repertoires used the same platform as the approximately 660 first-cohort repertoires.

Repertoires were generated with immunoSEQ multiplex PCR, while TCRdb's copy carries only in-frame clones and drops some. This sample has 200,000 or so clones, with more than 80% found just once. The germline CDR1 and CDR2 sequences are SGHTA and FQGNSA. The CDR3 contains 14 residues. The ends lost 5 bases at V and 15 bases at J; junction bases unmatched: 10. This clone was counted a few times. Its specificity is unknown. The study's findings and limits: In vitro, a few CMV-associated chains proved specific for CMV antigens.

Sequenced sample: PBMCs. The sequence was obtained from a young man in good health and CMV-seropositive. The chain combines TRBV7-2 with TRBJ2-1; TRBD2 aligns across 13 bases. The CDR3 spells CASSPDTSGRGRFF. In nucleotides, the CDR3 is TGTGCCAGCAGCCCAGATACTAGCGGGAGGGGGCGGTTCTTC.